The 18 T cell receptor beta chains in this list originate from one sample, sequenced in a study of blood T cell repertoires in COVID-19. This table comes from immunoSEQ multiplex PCR, and its TCRdb copy is limited to in-frame clones, with some not included. The sample yields about 75,000 clones, 88% seen once. The source material was peripheral blood. Receptors originate from a woman between 65 and 79 years old with acute or convalescent COVID-19.

The V call is TRBV5-6, the J call TRBJ1-2; TRBD1 is a possible D gene (5 bases). This CDR3 is 14 amino acids long. Germline V gene sequence: CDR1 SGHDT, CDR2 YYEEEE. Trimming stripped 0 bases from V and 4 bases from J, with 10 bases between. The CDR3, as DNA: TGTGCCAGCAGCTTGGGCCACAGGAGCTATGGCTACACCTTC. This codes for CASSLGHRSYGYTF.

Points on this clone: Other DNA sequences in this sample translate to the same CDR3. V gene TRBV11-2 combines with J gene TRBJ1-5; TRBD1 might be the D (5 bases). Per the germline V gene, CDR1 is SGHAT and CDR2 is FQNNGV. There are 15 residues in the CDR3. Trimming took off 0 bases at V and 7 bases at J, with 13 bases between the two ends. The CDR3: CASSLEGAGGQPQHF. CDR3 coding DNA: TGTGCCAGCAGCTTAGAAGGGGCGGGGGGGCAGCCCCAGCATTTT.

In the case of this clone: This same CDR3 is encoded by further DNA sequences in the sample. The chain is built from TRBV27 and TRBJ1-5; possible D gene TRBD1, 5 bases. V gave up 4 bases and J gave up 2 bases, with 9 bases separating them. Germline V gene data show CDR1 as MNHEY and CDR2 as SMNVEV (reference sequence). The CDR3 is made up of 14 amino acids. The CDR3 region has the DNA TGTGCCAGCAGTTCGGGGGGTGGCAATCAGCCCCAGCATTTT. Its translation: CASSSGGGNQPQHF.

The chain links TRBV30 to TRBJ1-2, with D uncertain. The germline CDR1 and CDR2 sequences are GTSNPN and SVGIG (reference sequence). This CDR3 comprises 10 residues. The V end lost 7 bases, the J end lost 7 bases, and 10 bases lay between the germline ends. The DNA for the CDR3 is TGTGCCTCTCCAACTGGTGGCTACACCTTC. This sequence encodes CASPTGGYTF.

The rearrangement uses TRBV20-1 and TRBJ1-5; D perhaps matches TRBD1 (6 bases). This CDR3 has 14 amino acids. Trimming stripped 3 bases from V and 4 bases from J, with 13 bases between. Germline V CDR1 and CDR2: DFQATT, SNEGSKA (reference sequence). CDR3 coding DNA: TGCAGTGCTAGTGCAGGGGTCCTTAATCAGCCCCAGCATTTT. Protein: CSASAGVLNQPQHF.

The genes are TRBV4-2 and TRBJ1-4; 9 bases fit TRBD1. With V trimmed by 5 bases and J by 8 bases, 6 bases remained unmatched. The length of the CDR3 is 14 residues. Germline V gene data show CDR1 as LGHNA and CDR2 as YNFKEQ. The CDR3 DNA reads TGTGCCAGCAGCAGAGACAGGGGGGCGGAAAAACTGTTTTTT. Translation: CASSRDRGAEKLFF.

The V call is TRBV3-1 (or the pseudogene TRBV3-2), the J call TRBJ1-3; D unresolved. The CDR3 has 16 amino acids. CDR1 and CDR2 from the germline V gene are LGHDT and YNNKEL (reference sequence). V was shortened by 5 bases and J by 0 bases, with 14 bases between the two germline ends. Here the CDR3 DNA reads TGTGCCAGCAGCTCCACCAGACAATTCTCTGGAAACACCATATATTTT. Amino acid sequence: CASSSTRQFSGNTIYF.

The chain uses TRBV11-3 and TRBJ2-2; TRBD1 is a possible D gene (5 bases). Germline assignment: CDR1 SGHNT and CDR2 YENEEA. There are 18 residues in the CDR3. V dropped 5 bases and J dropped 2 bases, with 21 bases sitting between them. CDR3 in amino acids: CASSPRKGARFNTGELFF. The CDR3 bases are TGTGCCAGCAGCCCCCGGAAAGGGGCCCGTTTTAACACCGGGGAGCTGTTTTTT.

V and J are TRBV5-1 and TRBJ1-2; TRBD1 aligns across 8 bases. The CDR3 has 13 residues. Germline trimming cut 4 bases from V and 6 bases from J; bases unmatched to any gene: 5. Germline V gene data show CDR1 as SGHRS and CDR2 as YFSETQ. The CDR3 bases are TGCGCCAGCAGCACACAGGGGGAGAATGGCTACACCTTC. The encoded protein is CASSTQGENGYTF.

The V and J genes are TRBV28 and TRBJ2-2; TRBD1 matches at 11 bases. CDR3 length: 16 amino acids. The germline CDR1 and CDR2 sequences are MDHEN and SYDVKM. Trimming at V came to 1 base and at J to 5 bases, leaving 3 bases not matched to a gene. CDR3 in DNA: TGTGCCAGCAGTTTATCGGGACAGGGGGGAACCGGGGAGCTGTTTTTT. This translates into CASSLSGQGGTGELFF.

The genes are TRBV6-5 and TRBJ2-5, with TRBD1 matching over 7 bases. J was trimmed by 3 bases and V by 4 bases; bases with no gene match: 5. CDR1 and CDR2 from the germline V gene are MNHEY and SVGAGI. The CDR3 loop spans 14 amino acids. Here the CDR3 reads CASSSGTDKETQYF. DNA of the CDR3: TGTGCCAGCAGTTCCGGGACAGACAAAGAGACCCAGTACTTC.

In its sample, this clone was seen once. The gene calls are TRBV6-5 and TRBJ1-4, with D unresolved. Germline assignment: CDR1 MNHEY and CDR2 SVGAGI. Trimming took 4 bases from V and 7 from J, leaving 13 bases between them. CDR3 length: 14 residues. CDR3 sequence: CASSLTAGSEKLFF. CDR3 bases: TGTGCCAGCAGTTTAACGGCAGGTTCTGAAAAACTGTTTTTT.

The J gene is TRBJ2-3, the V gene TRBV6-6; D ambiguous. Germline CDR1 MNHNY, CDR2 SVGAGI (reference sequence). The CDR3 has 15 residues. The V gene lost 2 bases and the J gene lost 1 base, with 10 bases spanning the gap. CDR3: CASSYPVGRTDTQYF. The CDR3 nucleotides read TGTGCCAGCAGTTACCCGGTTGGGCGCACAGATACGCAGTATTTT.

This chain connects TRBV2 to TRBJ1-4; 7 bases fit TRBD1. V lost 8 bases, J lost 4 bases, and 7 bases stayed unmatched. CDR3 length: 14 amino acids. Germline assignment: CDR1 SNHLY and CDR2 FYNNEI. The CDR3 bases are TGTGCCAGCCGGTGGACAGGATTTAATGAAAAACTGTTTTTT. It encodes CASRWTGFNEKLFF. The full variable domain, its missing parts supplied by reference TRBV2 and TRBJ1-4, is EPEVTQTPSHQVTQMGQEVILRCVPISNHLYFYWYRQILGQKVEFLVSFYNNEISEKSEIFDDQFSVERPDGSNFTLKIRSTKLEDSAMYFCASRWTGFNEKLFFGSGTQLSVL.

CDR3 sequence reads: CASSLVPARGSEQFF. The CDR3 DNA follows: TGCGCCAGCAGCTTGGTTCCCGCTAGGGGAAGTGAGCAGTTCTTC. The chain couples TRBV5-1 to TRBJ2-1; maybe TRBD1 (5 bases). The V gene's germline CDR1 is SGHRS and CDR2 YFSETQ. V gave up 0 bases and J gave up 9 bases, with 16 bases separating them. This CDR3 comprises 15 residues.

This clone appeared a single time. The chain combines TRBV6-1 with TRBJ1-3, with D unclear. With 6 bases removed from V and 1 base from J, the gap between germline ends came to 7 bases. The CDR3 extends over 13 amino acids. The V gene's germline CDR1 is MNHNS and CDR2 SASEGT. CDR3 sequence reads: CASSRRSGNTIYF. Written as DNA, the CDR3 is TGTGCCAGCAGCCGTAGATCTGGAAACACCATATATTTT.

The chain is built from TRBV2 and TRBJ1-2, with 8 positions matching TRBD1. Germline V gene lookup returns CDR1 SNHLY and CDR2 FYNNEI. V gave up 6 bases and J gave up 5 bases; unmatched junction bases: 11. The CDR3 runs 15 residues. The CDR3: CASRRGTGVSYGYTF. DNA for the CDR3: TGTGCCAGCAGGAGGGGGACAGGCGTCTCGTATGGCTACACCTTC.

This chain links TRBV6-2 or TRBV6-3 with TRBJ2-1; 15 nucleotides align to TRBD2. CDR1 MNHEY and CDR2 SVGEGT come from the germline V gene. This CDR3 spans 15 amino acids. With 5 bases clipped from V and 7 bases from J, the junction kept 3 bases outside the gene matches. The CDR3 DNA is TGTGCCAGCAGTAAGGGACTAGCGGGAGGAAATGAGCAGTTCTTC. Translated: CASSKGLAGGNEQFF.